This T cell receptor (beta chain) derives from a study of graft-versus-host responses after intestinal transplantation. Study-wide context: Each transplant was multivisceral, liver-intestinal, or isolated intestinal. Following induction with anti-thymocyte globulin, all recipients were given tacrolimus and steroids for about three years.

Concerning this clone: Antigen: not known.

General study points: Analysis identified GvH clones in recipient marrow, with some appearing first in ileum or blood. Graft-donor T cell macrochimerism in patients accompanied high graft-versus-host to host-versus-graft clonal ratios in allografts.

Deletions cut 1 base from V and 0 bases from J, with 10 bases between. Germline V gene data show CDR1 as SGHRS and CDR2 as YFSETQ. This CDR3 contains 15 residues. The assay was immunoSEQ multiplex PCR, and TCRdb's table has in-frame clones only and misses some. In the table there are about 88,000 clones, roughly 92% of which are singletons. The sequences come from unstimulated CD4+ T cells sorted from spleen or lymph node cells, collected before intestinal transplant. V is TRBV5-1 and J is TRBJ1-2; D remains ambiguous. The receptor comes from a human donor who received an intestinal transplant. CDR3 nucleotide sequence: TGCGCCAGCAGCTTGAATGCCGTAGCTAACTATGGCTACACCTTC. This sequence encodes CASSLNAVANYGYTF.